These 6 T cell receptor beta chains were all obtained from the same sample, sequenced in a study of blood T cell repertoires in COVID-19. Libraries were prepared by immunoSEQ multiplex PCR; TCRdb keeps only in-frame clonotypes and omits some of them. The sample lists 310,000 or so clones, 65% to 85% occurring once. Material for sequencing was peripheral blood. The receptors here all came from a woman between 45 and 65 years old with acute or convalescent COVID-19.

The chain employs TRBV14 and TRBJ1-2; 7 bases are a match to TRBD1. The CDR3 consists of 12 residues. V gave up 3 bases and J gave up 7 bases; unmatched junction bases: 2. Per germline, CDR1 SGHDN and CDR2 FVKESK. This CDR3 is CASSHDRAGYTF. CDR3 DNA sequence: TGTGCCAGCAGCCATGACAGGGCTGGCTACACCTTC. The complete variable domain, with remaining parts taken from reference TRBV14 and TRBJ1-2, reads EAGVTQFPSHSVIEKGQTVTLRCDPISGHDNLYWYRRVMGKEIKFLLHFVKESKQDESGMPNNRFLAERTGGTYSTLKVQPAELEDSGVYFCASSHDRAGYTFGSGTRLTVV.

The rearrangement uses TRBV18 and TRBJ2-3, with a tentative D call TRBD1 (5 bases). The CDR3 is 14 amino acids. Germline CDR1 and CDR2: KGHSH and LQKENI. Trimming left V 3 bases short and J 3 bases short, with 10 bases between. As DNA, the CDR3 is TGTGCCAGCTCACCGACAGTAAATACAGATACGCAGTATTTT. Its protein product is CASSPTVNTDTQYF.

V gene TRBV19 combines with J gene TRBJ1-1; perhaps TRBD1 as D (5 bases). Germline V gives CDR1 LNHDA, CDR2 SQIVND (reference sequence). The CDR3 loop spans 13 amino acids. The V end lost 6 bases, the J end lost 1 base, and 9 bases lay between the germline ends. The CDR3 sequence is CASSLQENTEAFF. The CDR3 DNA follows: TGTGCCAGTAGCCTACAGGAGAACACTGAAGCTTTCTTT.

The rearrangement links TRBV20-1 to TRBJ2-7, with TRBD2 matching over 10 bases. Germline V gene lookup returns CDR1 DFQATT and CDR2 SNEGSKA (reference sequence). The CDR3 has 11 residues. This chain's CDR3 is CSSGRAGEQYF. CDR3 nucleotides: TGCTCCAGCGGGAGGGCGGGCGAGCAGTACTTC.

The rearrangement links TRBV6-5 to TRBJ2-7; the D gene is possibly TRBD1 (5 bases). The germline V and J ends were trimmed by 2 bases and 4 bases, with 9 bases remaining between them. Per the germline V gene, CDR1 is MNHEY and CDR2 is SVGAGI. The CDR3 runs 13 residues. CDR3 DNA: TGTGCCAGCAGTTACGACAGAACTTACGAGCAGTACTTC. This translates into CASSYDRTYEQYF.

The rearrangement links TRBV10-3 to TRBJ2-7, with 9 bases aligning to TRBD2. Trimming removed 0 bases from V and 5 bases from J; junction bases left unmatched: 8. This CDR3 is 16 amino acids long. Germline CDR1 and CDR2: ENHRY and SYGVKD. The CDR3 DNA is TGTGCCATCAGTGAGTCTAACAGCGGGAGGCTCGACGAGCAGTACTTC. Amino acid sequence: CAISESNSGRLDEQYF.